This T cell receptor (beta chain) was profiled in a study of blood T cells in healthy people across ages. It was with a sample-barcoded 5' primer and a J-beta primer mix that a second PCR of about 6 to 12 cycles was run. TCRdb independently ran MiXCR on the 5' RACE reads; one entry per CDR3 protein. Of 590,000 or so distinct CDR3 sequences listed, about 30% were seen once; the top ten hold 15% to 19%. As for this clonotype: The germline gene is not matched at one end of the junction; a read error may be the cause.

The germline gives CDR1 MNHNS, CDR2 SASEGT. CDR3 size: 15 residues. The receptor was isolated from a woman of 80 years or more in good health. Sequencing used blood. This sequence joins TRBV6-1 and TRBJ2-5; 13 nucleotides line up with TRBD2. The CDR3 is CAGSGLAGAQETQYF. CDR3 DNA: TGTGCCGGCAGTGGACTAGCGGGGGCTCAAGAGACCCAGTACTTC.